This T cell receptor beta chain was identified during a study of CD8 T cells in ankylosing spondylitis (dated by TCRdb to 2017 to 2019). Regarding the complete study: The study profiled T cell receptor beta repertoires in healthy donors and ankylosing spondylitis patients to find disease-linked TCR variants. Peripheral blood was sampled, and synovial fluid was also collected from ankylosing spondylitis patients. In total, the full study cohort was made up of 100 to 140 healthy donors and about two dozen ankylosing spondylitis patients.

Comment on this clonotype: Its cognate antigen has yet to be identified. Base qualities are not recorded, but no much larger clone differs from it by a single base.

The sequencer was an Illumina HiSeq 2500. TCR beta libraries were prepared by quantitative 5'-RACE with molecular barcodes. Concerning the study's data processing: A new computational method, built on a probabilistic model of VDJ rearrangement, was used to identify disease-linked TCR variants. TCRdb ran its own pipeline on the public reads, namely fastp trimming at Q25 and MiXCR clone calling, and kept in-frame beta chains. Every distinct CDR3 protein forms one entry, paired with its most common genes and DNA. TCRdb's processing, not the study's, gives the V and J calls here. The sample includes approximately 340,000 distinct CDR3 sequences, with 14% to 15% observed a single time. The ten largest account for 0.95% to 1.4% of the sample. Looking up the germline V gene yields CDR1 SNHLY and CDR2 FYNNEI. V is cut by 4 bases and J by 3 bases, and the space between the germline ends is 12 bases. The CDR3, from cysteine to phenylalanine, totals 15 residues. Only the CDR3 DNA is retained, 45 bases long and in frame from the first base.

Paper-wide results and their limitations: Blood from ankylosing spondylitis patients appeared to be characterized by a TCR beta motif made up of several highly homologous amino acid variants. Some motif variants had previously been reported in the synovial fluid and blood of reactive arthritis patients, which suggests shared mechanisms of disease initiation. The disease-linked clones showed a CD8+ phenotype and occurred at relatively low frequencies in peripheral blood. The disease-linked clones were reported to be significantly enriched in matched synovial fluid samples from ankylosing spondylitis patients.

The V and J genes are TRBV2 and TRBJ2-2; tentative D gene TRBD2, with 6 bases matching. The TCR sequence derives from a male donor with ankylosing spondylitis or in good health (not recorded which). Material for sequencing was blood, either unsorted or a sorted T cell fraction (not recorded which). The sequence in DNA is TGTGCCAGCAGTGGTGATAGCGGTTACACCGGGGAGCTGTTTTTT. This codes for CASSGDSGYTGELFF.